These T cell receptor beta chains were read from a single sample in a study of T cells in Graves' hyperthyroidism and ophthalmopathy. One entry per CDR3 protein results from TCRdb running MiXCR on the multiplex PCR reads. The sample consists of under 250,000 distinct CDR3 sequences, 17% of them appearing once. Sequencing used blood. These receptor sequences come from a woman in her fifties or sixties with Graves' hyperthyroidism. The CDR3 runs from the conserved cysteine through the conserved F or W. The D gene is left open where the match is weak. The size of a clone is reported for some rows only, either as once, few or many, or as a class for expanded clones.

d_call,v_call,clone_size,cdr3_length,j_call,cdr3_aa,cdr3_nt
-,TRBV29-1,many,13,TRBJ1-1,CSVVGGVNTEAFF,TGCAGCGTTGTTGGGGGAGTGAACACTGAAGCTTTCTTT
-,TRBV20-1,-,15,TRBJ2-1,CSILGTWSSYNEQFF,TGCAGTATATTGGGGACCTGGAGCTCCTACAATGAGCAGTTCTTC
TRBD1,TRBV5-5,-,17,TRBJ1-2,CASRFRDSGELGYGYTF,TGTGCCAGCAGATTCCGGGACAGCGGAGAGCTAGGCTATGGCTACACCTTC
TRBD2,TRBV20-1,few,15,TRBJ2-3,CSATGTSGITDTQYF,TGCAGTGCGACCGGGACTAGCGGGATCACAGATACGCAGTATTTT
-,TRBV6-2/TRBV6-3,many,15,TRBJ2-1,CASSSRGIPYNEQFF,TGTGCCAGCAGTTCGCGCGGGATACCCTACAATGAGCAGTTCTTC
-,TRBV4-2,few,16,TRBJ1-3,CASSQDLTGSGNTIYF,TGTGCCAGCAGCCAAGATCTTACAGGCTCTGGAAACACCATATATTTT
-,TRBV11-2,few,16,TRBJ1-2,CASSKSTGTGGGGYTF,TGTGCCAGCAGCAAATCCACCGGGACCGGGGGGGGAGGCTACACCTTC
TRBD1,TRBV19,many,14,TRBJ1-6,CASSEGARQSPLHF,TGTGCCAGTAGTGAGGGGGCGCGGCAATCACCCCTCCACTTT
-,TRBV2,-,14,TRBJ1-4,CASRGERVGEKLFF,TGTGCCAGCAGAGGAGAAAGGGTCGGAGAAAAACTGTTTTTT
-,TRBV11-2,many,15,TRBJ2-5,CASSRYPLDQETQYF,TGTGCCAGCAGCCGATACCCACTAGACCAAGAGACCCAGTACTTC
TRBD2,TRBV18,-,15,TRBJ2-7,CASSTGTSGNYEQYF,TGTGCCAGCTCCACAGGGACTAGCGGAAACTACGAGCAGTACTTC
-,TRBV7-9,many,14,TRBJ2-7,CASTFDRVPYEQYF,TGTGCCAGCACCTTCGACAGAGTGCCCTACGAGCAGTACTTC
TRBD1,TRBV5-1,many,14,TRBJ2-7,CASSAGQGAYEQYF,TGCGCCAGCAGCGCAGGACAGGGGGCCTACGAGCAGTACTTC
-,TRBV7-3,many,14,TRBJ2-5,CASSPGPEFTLQYF,TGTGCCAGCAGCCCAGGGCCGGAGTTTACTCTCCAGTACTTC
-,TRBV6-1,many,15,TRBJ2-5,CASRLAGLDQETQYF,TGTGCCAGCAGACTCGCCGGGCTAGACCAAGAGACCCAGTACTTC
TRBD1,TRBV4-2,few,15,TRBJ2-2,CASRKQGANTGELFF,TGTGCCAGCAGGAAACAGGGGGCGAACACCGGGGAGCTGTTTTTT
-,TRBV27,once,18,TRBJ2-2,CASSLSVRGRLNTGELFF,TGTGCCAGCAGTTTATCGGTTCGTGGGAGGCTGAACACCGGGGAGCTGTTTTTT
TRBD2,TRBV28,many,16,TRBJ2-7,CASTPWEGSGAYEQYF,TGTGCCAGCACCCCTTGGGAGGGGAGTGGAGCCTACGAGCAGTACTTC
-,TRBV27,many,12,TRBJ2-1,CASSSPYNEQFF,TGTGCCAGCAGTTCCCCCTACAATGAGCAGTTCTTC
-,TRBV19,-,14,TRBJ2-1,CASSINVLEVEQFF,TGTGCCAGTAGTATAAACGTCCTAGAGGTTGAGCAGTTCTTC
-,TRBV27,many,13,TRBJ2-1,CASSLSYYNEQFF,TGTGCCAGCAGTTTATCCTACTACAATGAGCAGTTCTTC
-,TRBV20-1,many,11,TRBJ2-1,CSAGTYNEQFF,TGCAGTGCTGGAACCTACAATGAGCAGTTCTTC
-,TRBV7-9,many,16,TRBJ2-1,CASSFSREPLGYNWFF,TGTGCCAGCAGCTTTAGTCGGGAGCCCCTGGGGTACAATTGGTTCTTC
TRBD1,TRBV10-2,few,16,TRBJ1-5,CASSESETGRNQPQHF,TGCGCCAGCAGTGAGTCCGAGACAGGGCGAAATCAGCCCCAGCATTTT
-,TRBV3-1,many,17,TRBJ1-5,CASSRGGAGTGHQPQHF,TGTGCCAGCAGCCGGGGCGGGGCAGGGACGGGCCATCAGCCCCAGCATTTT
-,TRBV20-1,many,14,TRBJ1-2,CSARVVSGTYGYTF,TGCAGTGCTAGAGTCGTTTCCGGGACATATGGCTACACCTTC